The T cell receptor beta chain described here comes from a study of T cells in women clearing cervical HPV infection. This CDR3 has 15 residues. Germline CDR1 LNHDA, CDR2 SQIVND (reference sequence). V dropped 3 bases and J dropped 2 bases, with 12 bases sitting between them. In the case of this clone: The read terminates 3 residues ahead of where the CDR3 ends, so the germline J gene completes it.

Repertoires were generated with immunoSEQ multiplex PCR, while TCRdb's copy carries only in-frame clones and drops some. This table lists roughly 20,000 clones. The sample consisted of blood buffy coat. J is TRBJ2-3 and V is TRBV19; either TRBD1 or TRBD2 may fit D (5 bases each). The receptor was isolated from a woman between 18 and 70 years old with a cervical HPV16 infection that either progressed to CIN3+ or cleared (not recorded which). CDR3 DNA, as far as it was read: TGTGCCAGTAGTATGAGGGGCTTGGACACAGATACG. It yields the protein CASSMRGLDTDT. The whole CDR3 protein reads CASSMRGLDTDTQYF. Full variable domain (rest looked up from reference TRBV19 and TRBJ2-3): DGGITQSPKYLFRKEGQNVTLSCEQNLNHDAMYWYRQDPGQGLRLIYYSQIVNDFQKGDIAEGYSVSREKKESFPLTVTSAQKNPTAFYLCASSMRGLDTDTQYFGPGTRLTVL.